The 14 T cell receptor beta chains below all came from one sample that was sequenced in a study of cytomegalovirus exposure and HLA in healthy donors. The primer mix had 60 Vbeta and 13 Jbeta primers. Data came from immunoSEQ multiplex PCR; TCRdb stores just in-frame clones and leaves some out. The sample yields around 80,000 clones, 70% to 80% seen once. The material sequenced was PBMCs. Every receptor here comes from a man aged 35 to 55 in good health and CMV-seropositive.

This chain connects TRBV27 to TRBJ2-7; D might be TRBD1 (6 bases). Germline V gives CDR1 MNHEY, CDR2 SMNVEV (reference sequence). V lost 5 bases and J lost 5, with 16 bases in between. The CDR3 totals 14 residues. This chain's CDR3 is CASSRDDRTHEQYF. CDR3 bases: TGTGCCAGCAGTAGGGACGACAGGACCCACGAGCAGTACTTC.

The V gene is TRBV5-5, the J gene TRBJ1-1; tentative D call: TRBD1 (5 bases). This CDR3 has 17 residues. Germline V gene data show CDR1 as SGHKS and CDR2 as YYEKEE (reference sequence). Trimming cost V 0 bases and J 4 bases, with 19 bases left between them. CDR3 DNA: TGTGCCAGCAGCTTGGGCGGAGGGAAGATGGGGGGCACTGAAGCTTTCTTT. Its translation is CASSLGGGKMGGTEAFF.

CDR3 amino acids: CASTEGTSGGADTQYF. For the CDR3, the DNA is TGTGCCAGCACCGAAGGAACTAGCGGGGGGGCAGATACGCAGTATTTT. The V and J genes are TRBV2 and TRBJ2-3, with TRBD2 identical over 13 bases. CDR1 and CDR2 (germline): SNHLY, FYNNEI. With 7 bases clipped from V and 4 bases from J, the junction kept 8 bases outside the gene matches. The CDR3 sequence is 16 residues long.

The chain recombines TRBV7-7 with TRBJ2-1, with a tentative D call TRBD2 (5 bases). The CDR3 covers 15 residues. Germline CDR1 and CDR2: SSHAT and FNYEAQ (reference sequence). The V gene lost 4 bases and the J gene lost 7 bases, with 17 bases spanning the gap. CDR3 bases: TGTGCCAGCAGCTCCTCTCCGGGAAAGATGAATGAGCAGTTCTTC. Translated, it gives CASSSSPGKMNEQFF.

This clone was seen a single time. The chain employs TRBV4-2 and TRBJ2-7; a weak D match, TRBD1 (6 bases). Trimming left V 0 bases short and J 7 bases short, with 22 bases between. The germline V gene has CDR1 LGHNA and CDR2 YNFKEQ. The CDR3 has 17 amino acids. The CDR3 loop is CASSQEVRLGLQGEQYF. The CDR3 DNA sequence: TGTGCCAGCAGCCAAGAAGTACGGCTAGGTCTCCAGGGGGAGCAGTACTTC.

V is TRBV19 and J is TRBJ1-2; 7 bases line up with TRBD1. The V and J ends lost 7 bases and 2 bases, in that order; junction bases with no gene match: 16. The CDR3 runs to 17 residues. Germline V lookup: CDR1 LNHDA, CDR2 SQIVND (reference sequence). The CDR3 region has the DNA TGTGCCAGTACCAGAACCGAGGGTGGCAGGGGGAACTATGGCTACACCTTC. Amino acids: CASTRTEGGRGNYGYTF.

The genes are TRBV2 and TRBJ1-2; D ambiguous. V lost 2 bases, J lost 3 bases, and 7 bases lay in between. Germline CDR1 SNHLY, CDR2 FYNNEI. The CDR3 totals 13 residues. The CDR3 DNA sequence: TGTGCCAGCAGTGAACTGGCCTACTATGGCTACACCTTC. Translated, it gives CASSELAYYGYTF. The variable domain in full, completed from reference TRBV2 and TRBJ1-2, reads EPEVTQTPSHQVTQMGQEVILRCVPISNHLYFYWYRQILGQKVEFLVSFYNNEISEKSEIFDDQFSVERPDGSNFTLKIRSTKLEDSAMYFCASSELAYYGYTFGSGTRLTVV.

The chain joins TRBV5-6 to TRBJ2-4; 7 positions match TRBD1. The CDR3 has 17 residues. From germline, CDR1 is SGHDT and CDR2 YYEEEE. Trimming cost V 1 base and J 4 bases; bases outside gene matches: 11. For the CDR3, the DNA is TGTGCCAGCAGCTTGCTTGTGAGGGGGCTTGGGAAAAACATTCAGTACTTC. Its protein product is CASSLLVRGLGKNIQYF. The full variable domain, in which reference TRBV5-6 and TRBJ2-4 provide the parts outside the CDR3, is DAGVTQSPTHLIKTRGQQVTLRCSPKSGHDTVSWYQQALGQGPQFIFQYYEEEERQRGNFPDRFSGHQFPNYSSELNVNALLLGDSALYLCASSLLVRGLGKNIQYFGAGTRLSVL.

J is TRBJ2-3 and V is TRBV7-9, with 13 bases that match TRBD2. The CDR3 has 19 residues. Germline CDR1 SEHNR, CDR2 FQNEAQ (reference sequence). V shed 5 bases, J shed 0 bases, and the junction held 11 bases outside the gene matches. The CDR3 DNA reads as TGTGCCAGCAGCCCGAGGACTAGCGGGGGTCGAGCTAGCACAGATACGCAGTATTTT. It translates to CASSPRTSGGRASTDTQYF.

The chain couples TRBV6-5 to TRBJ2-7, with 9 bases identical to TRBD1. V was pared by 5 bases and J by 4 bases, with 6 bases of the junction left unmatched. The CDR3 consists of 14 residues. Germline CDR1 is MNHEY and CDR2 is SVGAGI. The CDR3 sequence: CASSPGTGRYEQYF. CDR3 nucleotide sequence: TGTGCCAGCAGTCCCGGGACAGGGAGGTACGAGCAGTACTTC.

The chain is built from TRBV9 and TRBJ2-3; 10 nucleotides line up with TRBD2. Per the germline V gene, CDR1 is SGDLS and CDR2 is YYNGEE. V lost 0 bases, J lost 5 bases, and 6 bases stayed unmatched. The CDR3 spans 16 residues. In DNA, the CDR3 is TGTGCCAGCAGCGTAGGGTATAGCGGGAGGCGAGATACGCAGTATTTT. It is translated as CASSVGYSGRRDTQYF. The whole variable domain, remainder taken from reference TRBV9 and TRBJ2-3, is DSGVTQTPKHLITATGQRVTLRCSPRSGDLSVYWYQQSLDQGLQFLIQYYNGEERAKGNILERFSAQQFPDLHSELNLSSLELGDSALYFCASSVGYSGRRDTQYFGPGTRLTVL.

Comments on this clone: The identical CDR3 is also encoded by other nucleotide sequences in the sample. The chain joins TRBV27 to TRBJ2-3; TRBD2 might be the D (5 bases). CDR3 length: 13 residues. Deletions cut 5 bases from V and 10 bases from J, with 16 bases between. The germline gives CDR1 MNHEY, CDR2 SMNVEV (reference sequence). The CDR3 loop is CASSPAVGRSQYF. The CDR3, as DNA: TGTGCCAGCAGTCCAGCGGTGGGCCGATCGCAGTATTTT.

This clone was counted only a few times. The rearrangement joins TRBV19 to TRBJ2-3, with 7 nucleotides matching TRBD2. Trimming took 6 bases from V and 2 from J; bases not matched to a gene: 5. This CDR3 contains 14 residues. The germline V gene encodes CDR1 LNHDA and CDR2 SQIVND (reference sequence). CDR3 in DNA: TGTGCCAGTAGCCGGGACTACTTCACAGATACGCAGTATTTT. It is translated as CASSRDYFTDTQYF. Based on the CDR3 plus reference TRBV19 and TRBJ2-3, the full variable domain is DGGITQSPKYLFRKEGQNVTLSCEQNLNHDAMYWYRQDPGQGLRLIYYSQIVNDFQKGDIAEGYSVSREKKESFPLTVTSAQKNPTAFYLCASSRDYFTDTQYFGPGTRLTVL.

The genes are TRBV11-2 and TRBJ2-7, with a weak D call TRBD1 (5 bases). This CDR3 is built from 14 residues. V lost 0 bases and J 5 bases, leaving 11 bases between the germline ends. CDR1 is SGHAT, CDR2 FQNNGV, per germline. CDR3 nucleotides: TGTGCCAGCAGCTTAGAACCAGGGAACCACGAGCAGTACTTC. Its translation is CASSLEPGNHEQYF. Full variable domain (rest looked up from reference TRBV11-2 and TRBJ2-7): EAGVAQSPRYKIIEKRQSVAFWCNPISGHATLYWYQQILGQGPKLLIQFQNNGVVDDSQLPKDRFSAERLKGVDSTLKIQPAKLEDSAVYLCASSLEPGNHEQYFGPGTRLTVT.